This record covers a single T cell receptor beta chain. Its specificity is not known. This sample was taken from a study of metastatic and nonmetastatic thyroid tumors. Germline V gene data show CDR1 as MNHEY and CDR2 as SVGEGT. The CDR3 is 16 amino acids. J gave up 0 bases and V 5 bases, and 7 bases lay outside the gene matches. TCRdb re-analyzed the PCR reads using MiXCR. The sample lists 50,000 to 70,000 clones, approximately 4% occurring once. Notes on the study in general: Across blood and tumor, TCR beta diversity in malignant thyroid tumors was reportedly significantly higher than in benign nodules.

Until they underwent thyroid surgery, no patient had received any treatment. The V and J genes are TRBV6-2 or TRBV6-3 and TRBJ2-1; TRBD2 aligns across 7 bases. This receptor was obtained from a female donor with papillary thyroid cancer or a benign thyroid nodule (not recorded which). Some clones in this sample may be carry-over from other donors' samples. Sequencing was carried out using blood. The CDR3 spells CASSHYPSGSYNEQFF. The DNA for the CDR3 is TGTGCCAGCAGTCACTACCCTAGCGGCTCCTACAATGAGCAGTTCTTC.